These T cell receptor beta chains were read from a single sample in a study of vaccination and CD4 T cells after COVID-19. MiXCR, run by TCRdb on the PCR reads, gives a single entry per CDR3 protein. This table has about 11,000 distinct CDR3 sequences, approximately 52% appearing once. Their antigens are not known. The sequencing input was CD4+ T cells from blood, cultured in vitro. Receptor source: a human donor who had recovered from COVID-19. Both conserved end residues are part of each CDR3. The order of the fields is J gene, V gene, clone size, CDR3 length, D gene, CDR3 protein, CDR3 DNA. D genes are given only for firm matches. Clone size is stated in some rows and not others, as once, few, many or a class when expanded.

j_call: TRBJ1-5
v_call: TRBV6-2/TRBV6-3
clone_size: -
cdr3_length: 15
d_call: TRBD1
cdr3_aa: CASSPYRDRIQPQHF
cdr3_nt: TGTGCCAGCAGTCCTTACCGGGACAGGATACAGCCCCAGCATTTT

j_call: TRBJ1-6
v_call: TRBV30
clone_size: -
cdr3_length: 12
d_call: TRBD1
cdr3_aa: CAWRGQDSPLHF
cdr3_nt: TGTGCCTGGAGAGGACAGGATTCACCCCTCCACTTT

j_call: TRBJ2-5
v_call: TRBV27
clone_size: -
cdr3_length: 17
d_call: -
cdr3_aa: CASSFRARGAGQETQYF
cdr3_nt: TGTGCCAGCAGTTTCCGGGCGAGGGGCGCCGGCCAAGAGACCCAGTACTTC

j_call: TRBJ1-1
v_call: TRBV12-3/TRBV12-4
clone_size: few
cdr3_length: 17
d_call: TRBD1
cdr3_aa: CASSLARDRHLNTEAFF
cdr3_nt: TGTGCCAGCAGTTTAGCAAGGGACAGGCACTTGAACACTGAAGCTTTCTTT

j_call: TRBJ1-5
v_call: TRBV5-8
clone_size: -
cdr3_length: 15
d_call: -
cdr3_aa: CASSRRGVGNQPQHF
cdr3_nt: TGTGCCAGCAGCCGTCGGGGGGTGGGCAATCAGCCCCAGCATTTT

j_call: TRBJ1-5
v_call: TRBV15
clone_size: few
cdr3_length: 15
d_call: -
cdr3_aa: CATSRDPHSNQPQHF
cdr3_nt: TGTGCCACCAGCAGAGATCCTCATAGCAATCAGCCCCAGCATTTT

j_call: TRBJ2-5
v_call: TRBV27
clone_size: -
cdr3_length: 13
d_call: -
cdr3_aa: CASSLAGTETQYF
cdr3_nt: TGTGCCAGCAGTTTGGCAGGGACAGAGACCCAGTACTTC

j_call: TRBJ1-6
v_call: TRBV20-1
clone_size: once
cdr3_length: 17
d_call: TRBD1
cdr3_aa: CSARAGQGGTYNSPLHF
cdr3_nt: TGCAGTGCTAGAGCTGGACAGGGTGGAACCTATAATTCACCCCTCCACTTT

j_call: TRBJ1-2
v_call: TRBV20-1
clone_size: few
cdr3_length: 14
d_call: -
cdr3_aa: CSARDTRTNYGYTF
cdr3_nt: TGCAGTGCTAGGGACACCCGCACTAACTATGGCTACACCTTC

j_call: TRBJ1-1
v_call: TRBV11-3
clone_size: -
cdr3_length: 13
d_call: -
cdr3_aa: CASSLRLNTEAFF
cdr3_nt: TGTGCCAGCAGCTTACGGTTGAACACTGAAGCTTTCTTT

j_call: TRBJ2-2
v_call: TRBV24-1
clone_size: few
cdr3_length: 15
d_call: -
cdr3_aa: CATSDTFGASRELFF
cdr3_nt: TGTGCCACCAGTGACACGTTCGGGGCGAGTAGGGAGCTGTTTTTT

j_call: TRBJ2-7
v_call: TRBV30
clone_size: -
cdr3_length: 12
d_call: -
cdr3_aa: CAWSVQGLKAYF
cdr3_nt: TGTGCCTGGAGTGTGCAGGGACTTAAGGCGTACTTC

j_call: TRBJ2-7
v_call: TRBV29-1
clone_size: -
cdr3_length: 11
d_call: -
cdr3_aa: CSVVVVHEQYF
cdr3_nt: TGCAGCGTTGTCGTAGTCCACGAGCAGTACTTC

j_call: TRBJ2-1
v_call: TRBV19
clone_size: -
cdr3_length: 14
d_call: TRBD1
cdr3_aa: CASTMDRISNEQFF
cdr3_nt: TGTGCCAGTACCATGGACAGGATCAGCAATGAGCAGTTCTTC

j_call: TRBJ1-6
v_call: TRBV11-2
clone_size: -
cdr3_length: 12
d_call: -
cdr3_aa: CASSERLGPLHF
cdr3_nt: TGTGCCAGCAGCGAGAGGTTGGGCCCCCTCCACTTT

j_call: TRBJ2-1
v_call: TRBV12-3/TRBV12-4
clone_size: -
cdr3_length: 15
d_call: TRBD2
cdr3_aa: CASRQGLAGGNEQFF
cdr3_nt: TGTGCCAGCAGGCAGGGGCTAGCGGGAGGTAATGAGCAGTTCTTC

j_call: TRBJ1-6
v_call: TRBV20-1
clone_size: once
cdr3_length: 16
d_call: TRBD1
cdr3_aa: CSAREGGTGVESPLHF
cdr3_nt: TGCAGTGCTAGAGAGGGGGGGACAGGGGTTGAGTCACCCCTCCACTTT

j_call: TRBJ2-5
v_call: TRBV5-1
clone_size: -
cdr3_length: 15
d_call: TRBD2
cdr3_aa: CASSLKAGGRFGQYF
cdr3_nt: TGCGCCAGCAGCTTGAAAGCGGGGGGACGGTTTGGCCAGTACTTC

j_call: TRBJ2-7
v_call: TRBV6-1
clone_size: few
cdr3_length: 16
d_call: TRBD1
cdr3_aa: CASTIISATGVYEQYF
cdr3_nt: TGTGCCAGCACCATCATCTCCGCGACAGGGGTATACGAGCAGTACTTC

j_call: TRBJ1-6
v_call: TRBV5-1
clone_size: -
cdr3_length: 13
d_call: -
cdr3_aa: CASSEEGPAPLHF
cdr3_nt: TGCGCCAGCAGCGAAGAGGGGCCGGCACCCCTCCACTTT

j_call: TRBJ2-3
v_call: TRBV11-2
clone_size: few
cdr3_length: 15
d_call: TRBD2
cdr3_aa: CASSRLAGYTDTQYF
cdr3_nt: TGTGCCAGCAGCCGATTAGCGGGATACACAGATACGCAGTATTTT

j_call: TRBJ1-2
v_call: TRBV5-4
clone_size: -
cdr3_length: 13
d_call: -
cdr3_aa: CASSGNQGYGYTF
cdr3_nt: TGTGCCAGCAGCGGCAACCAGGGGTATGGCTACACCTTC

j_call: TRBJ1-5
v_call: TRBV7-8
clone_size: -
cdr3_length: 15
d_call: -
cdr3_aa: CASSLGDTLNQPQHF
cdr3_nt: TGTGCCAGCAGCTTAGGGGACACTCTAAATCAGCCCCAGCATTTT